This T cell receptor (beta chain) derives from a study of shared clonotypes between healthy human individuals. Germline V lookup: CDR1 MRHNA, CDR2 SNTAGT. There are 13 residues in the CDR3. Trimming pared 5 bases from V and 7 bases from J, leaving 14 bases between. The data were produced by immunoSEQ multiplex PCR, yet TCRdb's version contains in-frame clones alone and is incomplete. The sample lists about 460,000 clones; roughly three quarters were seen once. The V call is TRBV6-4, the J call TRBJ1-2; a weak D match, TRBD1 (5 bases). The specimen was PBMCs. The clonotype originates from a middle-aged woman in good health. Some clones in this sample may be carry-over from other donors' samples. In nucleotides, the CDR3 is TGTGCCAGCAGTCCGGGGCAATGGGGTGGCTACACCTTC. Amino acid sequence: CASSPGQWGGYTF.